The rows below give T cell receptor beta chains drawn from one sample of a study of blood T cell repertoires in COVID-19. Data came from immunoSEQ multiplex PCR; TCRdb stores just in-frame clones and leaves some out. The sample records over 35,000 clones, more than 80% being singletons. The sample comprised peripheral blood. The receptors were gathered from a man aged 55-75 years with active COVID-19. The CDR3 runs from the conserved cysteine through the conserved F or W. The order of the fields is clone size, J gene, D gene, V gene, CDR3 DNA, CDR3 protein. A D gene is named only where the DNA matches it firmly. Only some rows state a clone size, as once, few, many or a class for expanded clones.

clone_size: -
j_call: TRBJ1-6
d_call: -
v_call: TRBV6-5
cdr3_nt: TGTGCCAGCAGCCGCGAGGCAGCTGCTGGTTCACCCCTCCACTTT
cdr3_aa: CASSREAAAGSPLHF

clone_size: -
j_call: TRBJ1-1
d_call: -
v_call: TRBV7-2
cdr3_nt: TGTGCCAGCAGCTTAGGAGGGGGGGGCATCGGCACTGAAGCTTTCTTT
cdr3_aa: CASSLGGGGIGTEAFF

clone_size: -
j_call: TRBJ1-5
d_call: -
v_call: TRBV6-1
cdr3_nt: TGTGCCAGCAGTGAACGTCCCCAGGGAAATCAGCCCCAGCATTTT
cdr3_aa: CASSERPQGNQPQHF

clone_size: -
j_call: TRBJ2-1
d_call: TRBD1
v_call: TRBV9
cdr3_nt: TGTGCCAGCAGCGTAGGACTCTCGGGACAGTCCAACAATGAGCAGTTCTTC
cdr3_aa: CASSVGLSGQSNNEQFF

clone_size: few
j_call: TRBJ2-5
d_call: TRBD2
v_call: TRBV7-9
cdr3_nt: TGTGCCACCATCAGGAGGGAGGGACAAGAGACCCAGTACTTC
cdr3_aa: CATIRREGQETQYF

clone_size: once
j_call: TRBJ2-7
d_call: -
v_call: TRBV18
cdr3_nt: TGTGCCAGCTCCGCAGGGGCTAACTACGAGCAGTACTTC
cdr3_aa: CASSAGANYEQYF

clone_size: once
j_call: TRBJ2-1
d_call: TRBD2
v_call: TRBV20-1
cdr3_nt: TGCAGTGCGATAAAGCGGGGTGAGCAGTTCTTC
cdr3_aa: CSAIKRGEQFF

clone_size: -
j_call: TRBJ1-5
d_call: -
v_call: TRBV6-2/TRBV6-3
cdr3_nt: TGTGCCAGCAGTGCACCGGGAGGGGCCGGCAATCAGCCCCAGCATTTT
cdr3_aa: CASSAPGGAGNQPQHF

clone_size: once
j_call: TRBJ2-7
d_call: -
v_call: TRBV5-1
cdr3_nt: TGCGCCAGCAGCTTGGGGGCCTCAGGGACCTACGAGCAGTACTTC
cdr3_aa: CASSLGASGTYEQYF

clone_size: -
j_call: TRBJ2-1
d_call: TRBD2
v_call: TRBV11-2
cdr3_nt: TGTGCCAGCAGCCTCCAGCGGGAGTACAATGAGCAGTTCTTC
cdr3_aa: CASSLQREYNEQFF

clone_size: -
j_call: TRBJ1-4
d_call: -
v_call: TRBV7-9
cdr3_nt: TGTGCCAGCAGCCCAAGACAATCAACTAATGAAAAACTGTTTTTT
cdr3_aa: CASSPRQSTNEKLFF

clone_size: few
j_call: TRBJ2-3
d_call: -
v_call: TRBV7-3
cdr3_nt: TGTGCCAGCAGCTTAAATGCCCAGACAGATACGCAGTATTTT
cdr3_aa: CASSLNAQTDTQYF

clone_size: -
j_call: TRBJ2-7
d_call: TRBD2
v_call: TRBV10-2
cdr3_nt: TGCGCCAGCAGTGTTGCGGGAGATACCCCCGCCTACGAGCAGTACTTC
cdr3_aa: CASSVAGDTPAYEQYF

clone_size: -
j_call: TRBJ2-7
d_call: -
v_call: TRBV3-1/TRBV3-2
cdr3_nt: TGTGCCAGCAGCCAAGTTTCAAACTACGAGCAGTACTTC
cdr3_aa: CASSQVSNYEQYF

clone_size: -
j_call: TRBJ2-7
d_call: -
v_call: TRBV10-3
cdr3_nt: TGTGCCATTCAACAGGACGGAAACTACGAGCAGTACTTC
cdr3_aa: CAIQQDGNYEQYF

clone_size: -
j_call: TRBJ1-5
d_call: -
v_call: TRBV6-5
cdr3_nt: TGTGCCAGCGCTTATTCCTACAATCAGCCCCAGCATTTT
cdr3_aa: CASAYSYNQPQHF

clone_size: -
j_call: TRBJ1-1
d_call: -
v_call: TRBV2
cdr3_nt: TGTGCCAGCAATGTTGGGGGGATAGGGGAAGCTTTCTTT
cdr3_aa: CASNVGGIGEAFF

clone_size: -
j_call: TRBJ2-2
d_call: TRBD2
v_call: TRBV12-3/TRBV12-4
cdr3_nt: TGTGCCAGCGGACTAGCGGGGTCGGGGGAGCTGTTTTTT
cdr3_aa: CASGLAGSGELFF

clone_size: once
j_call: TRBJ2-1
d_call: TRBD2
v_call: TRBV28
cdr3_nt: TGTGCCAGCAGTTCTTCTAGCGGTTCCAATGAGCAGTTCTTC
cdr3_aa: CASSSSSGSNEQFF

clone_size: -
j_call: TRBJ2-3
d_call: -
v_call: TRBV7-3
cdr3_nt: TGTGCCAGCAGCCAGGTACCGGGGGAGACAGATACGCAGTATTTT
cdr3_aa: CASSQVPGETDTQYF

clone_size: -
j_call: TRBJ1-2
d_call: -
v_call: TRBV6-5
cdr3_nt: TGTGCCAGCCACCCCAGAGGCCAGGGTTCCTATGGCTACACCTTC
cdr3_aa: CASHPRGQGSYGYTF

clone_size: -
j_call: TRBJ2-7
d_call: TRBD1
v_call: TRBV3-1/TRBV3-2
cdr3_nt: TGTGCCAGCATGGACAGGGGATACGAGCAGTACTTC
cdr3_aa: CASMDRGYEQYF

clone_size: -
j_call: TRBJ2-7
d_call: -
v_call: TRBV5-1
cdr3_nt: TGCGCCAGCAGCTTGGAAGGCGGATACGAGCAGTACTTC
cdr3_aa: CASSLEGGYEQYF

clone_size: -
j_call: TRBJ1-6
d_call: TRBD1
v_call: TRBV5-4
cdr3_nt: TGTGCCAGCAGCGCGGACAGGGGGAATTCACCCCTCCACTTT
cdr3_aa: CASSADRGNSPLHF

clone_size: -
j_call: TRBJ2-2
d_call: -
v_call: TRBV18
cdr3_nt: TGTGCCAGCTCGGCCGCGAACACCGGGGAGCTGTTTTTT
cdr3_aa: CASSAANTGELFF

clone_size: -
j_call: TRBJ2-1
d_call: TRBD2
v_call: TRBV6-2/TRBV6-3
cdr3_nt: TGTGCCAGCAGTCGGACTAGCGGGAGCTATGAGCAGTTCTTC
cdr3_aa: CASSRTSGSYEQFF

clone_size: -
j_call: TRBJ1-1
d_call: -
v_call: TRBV21-1
cdr3_nt: TGTGCCATCCCATTGAACACTGAAGCTTTCTTT
cdr3_aa: CAIPLNTEAFF

clone_size: -
j_call: TRBJ2-2
d_call: -
v_call: TRBV28
cdr3_nt: TGTGCCAGCAGTGCGACGGGCACCGGGGAGCTGTTTTTT
cdr3_aa: CASSATGTGELFF

clone_size: -
j_call: TRBJ2-5
d_call: -
v_call: TRBV24-1
cdr3_nt: TGTGCCACCAGTGATTCGACTAGAACTGGCGAGACCCAGTACTTC
cdr3_aa: CATSDSTRTGETQYF

clone_size: -
j_call: TRBJ1-1
d_call: TRBD1
v_call: TRBV7-9
cdr3_nt: TGTGCCAGCAGCTTGGAACCGGGACAGGGAAGTTCCACTGAAGCTTTCTTT
cdr3_aa: CASSLEPGQGSSTEAFF

clone_size: -
j_call: TRBJ2-1
d_call: TRBD2
v_call: TRBV24-1
cdr3_nt: TGTGCCACCAGTGACGGGACTAGCGGGAGACGGCAGTTCTTC
cdr3_aa: CATSDGTSGRRQFF

clone_size: -
j_call: TRBJ1-6
d_call: TRBD1
v_call: TRBV5-4
cdr3_nt: TGTGCCAGCAGCCCTAAACCGGGACAGACTTCACCCCTCCACTTT
cdr3_aa: CASSPKPGQTSPLHF

clone_size: -
j_call: TRBJ2-3
d_call: -
v_call: TRBV30
cdr3_nt: TGTGCCTGGGACAGGCTATCCACAGATACGCAGTATTTT
cdr3_aa: CAWDRLSTDTQYF

clone_size: -
j_call: TRBJ1-2
d_call: -
v_call: TRBV24-1
cdr3_nt: TGTGCCACCAGCCCGGGACAAAACTATGGCTACACCTTC
cdr3_aa: CATSPGQNYGYTF

clone_size: -
j_call: TRBJ1-1
d_call: TRBD1
v_call: TRBV18
cdr3_nt: TGTGCCAGCTCTCGGACAGGGGGCACTGAAGCTTTCTTT
cdr3_aa: CASSRTGGTEAFF

clone_size: -
j_call: TRBJ2-3
d_call: -
v_call: TRBV4-1
cdr3_nt: TGCGCCAGCAGCCAACAACAGGGTATCACAGATACGCAGTATTTT
cdr3_aa: CASSQQQGITDTQYF

clone_size: -
j_call: TRBJ2-3
d_call: TRBD1
v_call: TRBV18
cdr3_nt: TGTGCCAGCTCACCACCGAGGATTGGACAGGGGGCAGATACGCAGTATTTT
cdr3_aa: CASSPPRIGQGADTQYF

clone_size: -
j_call: TRBJ1-4
d_call: -
v_call: TRBV19
cdr3_nt: TGTGCCAGTAGTCGTACAGGGATTAATGAAAAACTGTTTTTT
cdr3_aa: CASSRTGINEKLFF

clone_size: -
j_call: TRBJ2-1
d_call: -
v_call: TRBV29-1
cdr3_nt: TGCAGCTCGGCCGGGGGTATGGGAACGAATGAGCAGTTCTTC
cdr3_aa: CSSAGGMGTNEQFF

clone_size: -
j_call: TRBJ1-1
d_call: -
v_call: TRBV6-2/TRBV6-3
cdr3_nt: TGTGCCAGCAGCTTAGGCGGGGGGCGCAATGAAGCTTTCTTT
cdr3_aa: CASSLGGGRNEAFF

clone_size: -
j_call: TRBJ1-3
d_call: -
v_call: TRBV29-1
cdr3_nt: TGCAGCGCTGAAACAGGAATGGGAAACACCATATATTTT
cdr3_aa: CSAETGMGNTIYF

clone_size: -
j_call: TRBJ2-3
d_call: TRBD2
v_call: TRBV9
cdr3_nt: TGTGCCAGCAGCGTACAGGGACTAGCGGGAGGGCCCACAGATACGCAGTATTTT
cdr3_aa: CASSVQGLAGGPTDTQYF

clone_size: few
j_call: TRBJ2-5
d_call: TRBD2
v_call: TRBV15
cdr3_nt: TGTGCCACCAGCAGATCCACCGGGACTAGGATGGAGACCCAGTACTTC
cdr3_aa: CATSRSTGTRMETQYF

clone_size: -
j_call: TRBJ2-1
d_call: -
v_call: TRBV7-8
cdr3_nt: TGTGCCAGCAGCTTAGTGAGCGGAGGTCAGCTCAGCTCCTACAATGAGCAGTTCTTC
cdr3_aa: CASSLVSGGQLSSYNEQFF

clone_size: -
j_call: TRBJ2-7
d_call: TRBD1
v_call: TRBV28
cdr3_nt: TGTGCCAGCAGTCTACCGACAGGGGAGCCCCTCGAGCAGTACTTC
cdr3_aa: CASSLPTGEPLEQYF

clone_size: once
j_call: TRBJ2-1
d_call: -
v_call: TRBV3-1/TRBV3-2
cdr3_nt: TGTGCCAGCAGCCTGGACTCCGGGAGATACAATGAGCAGTTCTTC
cdr3_aa: CASSLDSGRYNEQFF

clone_size: -
j_call: TRBJ2-5
d_call: TRBD1
v_call: TRBV5-8
cdr3_nt: TGTGCCAGCAGCTTACGGGACAGCAAAGAGACCCAGTACTTC
cdr3_aa: CASSLRDSKETQYF

clone_size: -
j_call: TRBJ2-7
d_call: -
v_call: TRBV21-1
cdr3_nt: TGTGCCAGCAGCAAAGGGTCCCAGGGGGAAGCCTACGAGCAGTACTTC
cdr3_aa: CASSKGSQGEAYEQYF

clone_size: -
j_call: TRBJ1-6
d_call: TRBD1
v_call: TRBV6-4
cdr3_nt: TGTGCCAGGGAAGTCTTAGACAGGGGCTATAATTCACCCCTCCACTTT
cdr3_aa: CAREVLDRGYNSPLHF

clone_size: -
j_call: TRBJ2-1
d_call: -
v_call: TRBV9
cdr3_nt: TGTGCCAGCAGCGCGGAGAATGAGCAGTTCTTC
cdr3_aa: CASSAENEQFF

clone_size: few
j_call: TRBJ2-1
d_call: TRBD1
v_call: TRBV2
cdr3_nt: TGTGCCAGCAGTGAAGCACAGGGGGGTGAGCAGTTCTTC
cdr3_aa: CASSEAQGGEQFF

clone_size: -
j_call: TRBJ2-1
d_call: -
v_call: TRBV12-3/TRBV12-4
cdr3_nt: TGTGCCAGCAGTTTAAGCGACTCCGGTGAGCAGTTCTTC
cdr3_aa: CASSLSDSGEQFF

clone_size: -
j_call: TRBJ1-5
d_call: TRBD1
v_call: TRBV7-9
cdr3_nt: TGTGCCAGCAGCGACGGACAGGCTGGGAGTCAGCCCCAGCATTTT
cdr3_aa: CASSDGQAGSQPQHF

clone_size: -
j_call: TRBJ2-7
d_call: -
v_call: TRBV10-3
cdr3_nt: TGTGCCATCAGTGAGTCGACTGCTGCCTACGAGCAGTACTTC
cdr3_aa: CAISESTAAYEQYF

clone_size: -
j_call: TRBJ2-7
d_call: -
v_call: TRBV7-2
cdr3_nt: TGTGCCAGCAGCCCCCCAGGGGCTCTAGCGGCCCAATCCCCCTACGAGCAGTACTTC
cdr3_aa: CASSPPGALAAQSPYEQYF